The clone carrying this T cell receptor beta chain was detected only a few times. Its specificity is not known. The sample, about 9.7 milliliters of peripheral blood, was drawn from each donor. These data are taken from a study of blood T cells in healthy people across ages. Study results and limitations: Correlation between TCR beta diversity and naive T cell percentage was strong. Significant beta diversity loss was already apparent by age approximately 40, declining roughly linearly.

A second PCR, run for 7 to 11 cycles, used a sample-barcoded 5' primer plus a J-beta primer mix. Each cDNA molecule received a tag from a template-switch adaptor that had 12 random nucleotides. One entry per CDR3 protein results from TCRdb running MiXCR on the 5' RACE reads. Of approximately 600,000 distinct CDR3 sequences listed, roughly three fifths are singletons. The trim removed 2 bases at V and 6 bases at J, leaving 6 bases unmatched. Germline V gene lookup returns CDR1 DFQATT and CDR2 SNEGSKA (reference sequence). CDR3 length: 13 amino acids. The chain uses TRBV20-1 and TRBJ2-7; 8 nucleotides agree with TRBD1. Sequenced sample: blood. This TCR was sampled from a man in his sixties in good health. For the CDR3, the DNA is TGCAGTGCTAGATCCGGGACAGGATCCGAGCAGTACTTC. This codes for CSARSGTGSEQYF.